The 31 T cell receptor beta chains reported below all come from one sample, sequenced in a study of blood T cell repertoires in COVID-19. Using immunoSEQ multiplex PCR, the repertoire was profiled, and TCRdb retains in-frame clones only, with some absent. The table records roughly 290,000 clones, 80% to 90% of them present only once. The sequencing sample was made of PBMCs or T cells enriched from blood (not recorded which). All receptors come from a woman younger than 45 who had recovered from COVID-19.

The chain combines TRBV11-2 with TRBJ1-4; no reliable D call. The length of the CDR3 is 14 residues. With 5 bases removed from V and 4 bases from J, the gap between germline ends came to 11 bases. In germline, CDR1 is SGHAT, CDR2 FQNNGV. The chain's CDR3 is CASSGSGYNEKLFF. CDR3 DNA sequence: TGTGCCAGCAGCGGCAGCGGGTATAATGAAAAACTGTTTTTT.

This rearrangement joins TRBV25-1 to TRBJ2-2; 9 positions match TRBD1. This CDR3 spans 16 amino acids. With 7 bases clipped from V and 2 bases from J, the junction kept 8 bases outside the gene matches. The V gene's germline CDR1 is MGHDK and CDR2 SYGVNS. The CDR3 nucleotides read TGTGCCAGCACCCAACGGACAGGGGCCAACACCGGGGAGCTGTTTTTT. Its protein product is CASTQRTGANTGELFF.

This clone was counted only a few times. J is TRBJ1-5 and V is TRBV18; D gene uncertain. Per germline, CDR1 KGHSH and CDR2 LQKENI. This CDR3 has 13 amino acids. Trimming took 2 bases from V and 6 from J, leaving 8 bases between them. The CDR3 here is CASSPNGVQPQHF. The CDR3 bases are TGTGCCAGCTCACCAAACGGTGTTCAGCCCCAGCATTTT.

This clone appeared once. The chain links TRBV7-6 to TRBJ2-3, with 8 bases aligning to TRBD2. V shed 3 bases, J shed 1 base, and the junction held 9 bases outside the gene matches. This CDR3 has 17 residues. CDR1 and CDR2 from the germline V gene are SGHVS and FNYEAQ. The CDR3, as DNA: TGTGCCAGCAGCTTCGGACCGGGAGCGGGAGGCACAGATACGCAGTATTTT. It is translated as CASSFGPGAGGTDTQYF. The whole variable domain, filled in from reference TRBV7-6 and TRBJ2-3, reads GAGVSQSPRYKVTKRGQDVALRCDPISGHVSLYWYRQALGQGPEFLTYFNYEAQQDKSGLPNDRFSAERPEGSISTLTIQRTEQRDSAMYRCASSFGPGAGGTDTQYFGPGTRLTVL.

The rearrangement uses TRBV10-2 and TRBJ1-5; the D is unclear. V lost 7 bases and J lost 3, with 13 bases in between. CDR1 and CDR2 (germline): WSHSY, SAAADI. This CDR3 region has 14 residues. The CDR3 loop is CASTEGVINQPQHF. DNA for the CDR3: TGCGCCAGCACTGAAGGAGTCATCAATCAGCCCCAGCATTTT.

The rearrangement uses TRBV24-1 and TRBJ2-2, with 9 bases lining up with TRBD1. J lost 4 bases, V lost 4 bases, and 3 bases had no gene match. This CDR3 contains 15 residues. Germline V gene sequence: CDR1 KGHDR, CDR2 SFDVKD. CDR3 coding DNA: TGTGCCACCAGTGACGCGGGACAGGGCACCGGGGAGCTGTTTTTT. This gives the protein CATSDAGQGTGELFF.

The chain couples TRBV7-9 to TRBJ1-4; D is perhaps TRBD1 (5 bases). This CDR3 has 17 residues. With 4 bases removed from V and 8 bases from J, the gap between germline ends came to 23 bases. CDR1 and CDR2 (germline): SEHNR, FQNEAQ (reference sequence). For the CDR3, the DNA is TGTGCCAGCAGCTCAATCGCCGAGCAGGCGGCAGGGGAAAAACTGTTTTTT. Its translation: CASSSIAEQAAGEKLFF.

This sequence joins TRBV6-5 and TRBJ2-7; TRBD1 agrees at 9 bases. The CDR3 totals 15 residues. V lost 3 bases, J lost 3 bases, and 6 bases stayed unmatched. Per the germline V gene, CDR1 is MNHEY and CDR2 is SVGAGI. The CDR3 here is CASSYTGTGNYEQYF. Written as DNA, the CDR3 is TGTGCCAGCAGTTATACCGGGACAGGGAACTACGAGCAGTACTTC.

The rearrangement uses TRBV7-8 and TRBJ1-2, with D perhaps matching TRBD1 (5 bases). The germline V and J ends were trimmed by 3 bases and 3 bases, with 8 bases remaining between them. The CDR3 sequence is 13 residues long. The germline gives CDR1 SGHVS, CDR2 FQNEAQ. CDR3 loop: CASSFEQDYGYTF. CDR3 DNA sequence: TGTGCCAGCAGCTTCGAACAGGACTATGGCTACACCTTC. The full variable domain, in which reference TRBV7-8 and TRBJ1-2 provide the parts outside the CDR3, is GAGVSQSPRYKVAKRGQDVALRCDPISGHVSLFWYQQALGQGPEFLTYFQNEAQLDKSGLPSDRFFAERPEGSVSTLKIQRTQQEDSAVYLCASSFEQDYGYTFGSGTRLTVV.

The J gene is TRBJ2-1, the V gene TRBV15, with 7 bases matching TRBD1. Germline trimming cut 1 base from V and 9 bases from J; bases unmatched to any gene: 12. The CDR3 has 16 amino acids. Looked up from germline, CDR1 is LNHNV and CDR2 is YYDKDF (reference sequence). CDR3 coding DNA: TGTGCCACCAGCAGAGGCCGACAGGGTTTAGCGAGTGAGCAGTTCTTC. Translated, it gives CATSRGRQGLASEQFF.

The V and J genes are TRBV30 and TRBJ1-5; the match to TRBD1 covers 9 bases. The CDR3 length is 15 residues. Germline V gene data show CDR1 as GTSNPN and CDR2 as SVGIG (reference sequence). The V gene end was trimmed by 4 bases and the J gene end by 3 bases; junction bases not matched to a gene: 7. The CDR3 DNA sequence: TGTGCCTGGAAACGAAACAGGGGGCACAATCAGCCCCAGCATTTT. This sequence encodes CAWKRNRGHNQPQHF.

The rearrangement joins TRBV3-1 (or the pseudogene TRBV3-2) to TRBJ1-2; D uncertain. Trimming stripped 0 bases from V and 4 bases from J, with 21 bases between. CDR3 length equals 18 residues. The germline V gene encodes CDR1 LGHDT and CDR2 YNNKEL (reference sequence). CDR3 protein: CASSQDIGWAAGGYGYTF. In DNA, the CDR3 is TGTGCCAGCAGCCAAGATATAGGCTGGGCAGCGGGAGGCTATGGCTACACCTTC.

V usage is TRBV28 and J usage is TRBJ1-6, with D unresolved. The CDR3 runs to 15 residues. The germline V gene has CDR1 MDHEN and CDR2 SYDVKM. Trimming took 2 bases from V and 7 from J, leaving 12 bases between them. The CDR3 DNA is TGTGCCAGCAGTTTAGGGCAGGCCCTCAATTCACCCCTCCACTTT. Amino acids: CASSLGQALNSPLHF.

The chain couples TRBV12-3 or TRBV12-4 to TRBJ1-2; D possibly corresponds to TRBD1 (5 bases). Trimming took 2 bases from V and 3 from J, leaving 7 bases between them. The CDR3 contains 13 residues. The CDR3 reads CASSLRGDYGYTF. The CDR3 region has the DNA TGTGCCAGCAGTTTACGGGGGGACTATGGCTACACCTTC.

This chain uses TRBV5-6 with TRBJ2-1; the D gene is possibly TRBD1 (6 bases). Germline CDR1 and CDR2: SGHDT and YYEEEE. V was shortened by 4 bases and J by 5 bases, with 22 bases between the two germline ends. The CDR3 is 17 residues long. The DNA for the CDR3 is TGTGCCAGCAGCCTGGGACACCCGGGACAAAGAAACAATGAGCAGTTCTTC. Amino acid sequence: CASSLGHPGQRNNEQFF.

The chain has TRBV5-4 and TRBJ2-3; 14 nucleotides align to TRBD2. V gave up 4 bases and J gave up 1 base; unmatched junction bases: 8. CDR3 length: 18 amino acids. Germline loops: CDR1 SGHNT, CDR2 YYREEE (reference sequence). In nucleotides, the CDR3 is TGTGCCAGCAGCGACGGGACTAGCGGGGGCCGAGGCACAGATACGCAGTATTTT. Translated: CASSDGTSGGRGTDTQYF.

This clone was seen once. J is TRBJ2-7 and V is TRBV6-5; TRBD2 matches 9 bases. The V gene's germline CDR1 is MNHEY and CDR2 SVGAGI. Trimming took 0 bases from V and 5 from J; bases not matched to a gene: 5. The CDR3 sequence is 15 residues long. Here the CDR3 reads CASSYSKSGRNEQYF. CDR3 nucleotide sequence: TGTGCCAGCAGTTACTCGAAGAGCGGGAGGAACGAGCAGTACTTC.

This clone has just a few counts. The gene calls are TRBV14 and TRBJ2-5, with TRBD2 identical over 10 bases. Germline V gene data show CDR1 as SGHDN and CDR2 as FVKESK. Trimming cost V 1 base and J 1 base; bases outside gene matches: 0. CDR3 length: 15 amino acids. The chain's CDR3 is CASSQGTSGQETQYF. CDR3 DNA sequence: TGTGCCAGCAGCCAAGGGACTAGCGGCCAAGAGACCCAGTACTTC.

The rearrangement joins TRBV19 to TRBJ2-7; D might be TRBD2 (6 bases). Germline CDR1 is LNHDA and CDR2 is SQIVND (reference sequence). V was cut by 4 bases and J by 1 base, with 17 bases left in between. The CDR3 totals 16 residues. CDR3 sequence: CASSRGGVAESYEQYF. CDR3 DNA: TGTGCCAGTAGTAGGGGCGGGGTGGCGGAATCCTACGAGCAGTACTTC.

The chain couples TRBV3-1 (or the pseudogene TRBV3-2) to TRBJ1-1; D is unresolved. Germline CDR1 is LGHDT and CDR2 is YNNKEL (reference sequence). The CDR3 runs 14 residues. The V end lost 2 bases, the J end lost 1 base, and 8 bases lay between the germline ends. Here the CDR3 DNA reads TGTGCCAGCAGCCAACGGACTCAGAACACTGAAGCTTTCTTT. Translated: CASSQRTQNTEAFF.

The chain links TRBV28 to TRBJ2-5; 10 bases align to TRBD2. Germline CDR1 reads MDHEN; CDR2 reads SYDVKM. This CDR3 is 14 amino acids long. Trimming removed 2 bases from V and 5 bases from J; junction bases left unmatched: 2. Here the CDR3 DNA reads TGTGCCAGCAGTTTACAGCGGGGGGGCGAGACCCAGTACTTC. Its protein product is CASSLQRGGETQYF.

The gene calls are TRBV7-2 and TRBJ2-7; 13 positions match TRBD2. The J segment lost 9 bases and the V segment lost 5 bases, leaving 13 bases of the junction unmatched. This CDR3 is built from 16 residues. From germline, CDR1 is SGHTA and CDR2 FQGNSA. CDR3 amino acids: CASSPGGLAGVRGQYF. CDR3 DNA: TGTGCCAGCAGCCCAGGAGGACTAGCGGGGGTTCGGGGGCAGTACTTC.

The V call is TRBV19, the J call TRBJ1-1; D ambiguous. The germline V gene encodes CDR1 LNHDA and CDR2 SQIVND (reference sequence). This CDR3 comprises 11 residues. The V end lost 9 bases, the J end lost 9 bases, and 14 bases lay between the germline ends. The CDR3 sequence is CASLLGSKAFF. CDR3 DNA: TGTGCCAGCCTCCTTGGGAGCAAAGCTTTCTTT.

The table lists this clone with a count of one. The chain recombines TRBV5-1 with TRBJ1-2; perhaps TRBD1 as D (6 bases). The germline gives CDR1 SGHRS, CDR2 YFSETQ. CDR3 size: 12 residues. The germline V and J ends were trimmed by 4 bases and 6 bases, with 10 bases remaining between them. Here the CDR3 reads CASSPSGDGYTF. In nucleotides, the CDR3 is TGCGCCAGCAGCCCGTCAGGGGATGGCTACACCTTC.

The rearrangement uses TRBV2 and TRBJ1-3; a weak D match, TRBD1 (6 bases). Per the germline V gene, CDR1 is SNHLY and CDR2 is FYNNEI. V lost 6 bases, J lost 1 base, and 16 bases lay in between. This CDR3 contains 16 residues. The CDR3 reads CASSQQGLLSGNTIYF. Written as DNA, the CDR3 is TGTGCCAGCAGCCAACAGGGCCTGTTATCTGGAAACACCATATATTTT.

The chain has TRBV27 and TRBJ2-4; D is perhaps TRBD2 (5 bases). CDR3 length: 14 amino acids. Germline V CDR1 and CDR2: MNHEY, SMNVEV (reference sequence). The V end was cut by 6 bases, the J end by 0 bases, with 9 bases between. CDR3 in amino acids: CASRGEIAKNIQYF. The CDR3, as DNA: TGTGCCAGCAGGGGAGAAATAGCCAAAAACATTCAGTACTTC.

This clone showed up just once. The DNA for the CDR3 is TGCAGTGCTAGTTGGCGGCAGACCAGTGGCTACACCTTC. This encodes CSASWRQTSGYTF. V usage is TRBV20-1 and J usage is TRBJ1-2; D is unclear. The CDR3 is made up of 13 amino acids. V was shortened by 3 bases and J by 7 bases, with 15 bases between the two germline ends. Germline CDR1 DFQATT, CDR2 SNEGSKA (reference sequence).

The table lists this clone with many counts. The chain recombines TRBV6-1 with TRBJ2-7; 11 bases are shared with TRBD1. Germline V CDR1 and CDR2: MNHNS, SASEGT. CDR3 size: 15 residues. V gave up 2 bases and J gave up 3 bases; unmatched junction bases: 3. This CDR3 reads CASSEQGTGGYEQYF. As DNA, the CDR3 is TGTGCCAGCAGTGAACAGGGGACAGGGGGCTACGAGCAGTACTTC.

This chain uses TRBV19 with TRBJ2-1, with 7 positions matching TRBD2. This CDR3 has 16 residues. Per the germline V gene, CDR1 is LNHDA and CDR2 is SQIVND (reference sequence). V lost 2 bases, J lost 1 base, and 5 bases stayed unmatched. This CDR3 is CASSISPGGSYNEQFF. CDR3 sequence (DNA): TGTGCCAGTAGTATAAGCCCGGGAGGTTCCTACAATGAGCAGTTCTTC.

This clone was counted a single time. V gene TRBV30 combines with J gene TRBJ1-2; D not certain. Trimming took 5 bases from V and 8 from J, leaving 15 bases between them. The CDR3 loop spans 12 amino acids. Germline loops: CDR1 GTSNPN, CDR2 SVGIG (reference sequence). CDR3 residues: CAWRRVIGGYTF. The CDR3 DNA sequence: TGTGCCTGGCGGCGGGTTATAGGCGGCTACACCTTC.

This clone was recorded once. The chain combines TRBV5-6 with TRBJ2-7; 9 bases align to TRBD2. CDR1 and CDR2 (germline): SGHDT, YYEEEE. The V and J ends lost 5 bases and 3 bases, in that order; junction bases with no gene match: 9. CDR3 size: 15 residues. The CDR3 sequence is CASSPSGGNLYEQYF. DNA of the CDR3: TGTGCCAGCAGTCCGAGCGGGGGGAACCTCTACGAGCAGTACTTC.